This TCR beta chain is drawn from a study of CD8+CD57+ T cells in acquired aplastic anemia. Study-wide results and caveats: Patients and controls were found to share some 30 CD8+ CDR3 sequences.

In this sample, this clonotype turned up many times. Its antigen is unidentified. By flow cytometry, patients selected for sequencing had shown an expansion of CD8+CD57+ cells. When blood sampling took place, the patients had received no therapy. The template used for profiling TCR beta VDJ and CDR3 was genomic DNA. MiXCR, run by TCRdb on the reads, gives a single entry per CDR3 protein. The sample lists more than 150,000 distinct CDR3 sequences, 45% to 60% occurring once. Sample: sorted CD4+, CD8+, or CD8+CD57+ T cells (not recorded which) from PBMCs. This TCR derives from a human donor with aplastic anemia.

The CDR3 nucleotides read TGCAGTGCTATCAAGGGACAAAATTCACCCCTCCACTTT. As protein: CSAIKGQNSPLHF. This chain links TRBV20-1 with TRBJ1-6; possible D gene TRBD1, 6 bases. The CDR3 spans 13 residues. The germline gives CDR1 DFQATT, CDR2 SNEGSKA (reference sequence). The V end lost 4 bases, the J end lost 7 bases, and 11 bases lay between the germline ends.